This section outlines one TCR beta chain sequence together with its context. This sample stems from a study of blood T cell repertoires in COVID-19. Looking at the study overall: The study drew acute and convalescent COVID-19 samples from the United States, Italy and Spain. T cells, B-cell-depleted T cells, or PBMCs supplied cDNA or gDNA.

There are 13 residues in the CDR3. V lost 2 bases and J lost 6, with 9 bases in between. The germline V gene encodes CDR1 SGHKS and CDR2 YYEKEE (reference sequence). Produced via immunoSEQ multiplex PCR; TCRdb's table is partial and in-frame only. This repertoire shows about 78,000 clones, roughly 91% found once; its top ten account for 0.95% to 1.3%. The source is a woman in her 50s in a cohort sampled during active COVID-19. The chain is built from TRBV5-5 and TRBJ1-3; no definite D call. Sequenced material: peripheral blood. This CDR3 reads CASSFKEENTIYF. In nucleotides, the CDR3 is TGTGCCAGCAGCTTTAAGGAGGAAAACACCATATATTTT.